These 13 T cell receptor beta chains share one sample of origin, sequenced in a study of cytomegalovirus exposure and HLA in healthy donors. The method was immunoSEQ multiplex PCR; TCRdb's version includes in-frame clones alone and lacks a portion of them. The sample contains 35,000 to 40,000 clones, approximately 92% of which appear only once. The sequencing input was PBMCs. These receptors all stem from a man younger than 35 in good health and CMV-seronegative.

The chain employs TRBV5-6 and TRBJ1-4; TRBD1 might be the D (6 bases). The CDR3 runs 15 residues. V was shortened by 0 bases and J by 1 base, with 7 bases between the two germline ends. Germline V gene data show CDR1 as SGHDT and CDR2 as YYEEEE. This CDR3 reads CASSLAGVTNEKLFF. For the CDR3, the DNA is TGTGCCAGCAGCTTGGCAGGGGTAACTAATGAAAAACTGTTTTTT. The whole variable domain, filled in from reference TRBV5-6 and TRBJ1-4, reads DAGVTQSPTHLIKTRGQQVTLRCSPKSGHDTVSWYQQALGQGPQFIFQYYEEEERQRGNFPDRFSGHQFPNYSSELNVNALLLGDSALYLCASSLAGVTNEKLFFGSGTQLSVL.

The genes are TRBV6-5 and TRBJ2-3; D call uncertain. Germline CDR1 and CDR2: MNHEY and SVGAGI. The CDR3 runs to 14 residues. Trimming left V 0 bases short and J 2 bases short, with 6 bases between. The CDR3 loop reads CASSYSHNTDTQYF. CDR3 DNA sequence: TGTGCCAGCAGTTACTCTCACAACACAGATACGCAGTATTTT.

The chain recombines TRBV9 with TRBJ2-5, with 8 nucleotides matching TRBD1. Germline CDR1 reads SGDLS; CDR2 reads YYNGEE. Trimming removed 4 bases from V and 2 bases from J; junction bases left unmatched: 7. This CDR3 comprises 15 residues. The CDR3 bases are TGTGCCAGCAGCCTCCGGACAGGGCCGCAAGAGACCCAGTACTTC. Translated, it gives CASSLRTGPQETQYF.

V usage is TRBV6-4 and J usage is TRBJ2-7; D is unclear. The CDR3 sequence is 12 residues long. Germline values: CDR1 MRHNA, CDR2 SNTAGT. Trimming took off 5 bases at V and 6 bases at J, with 11 bases between the two ends. CDR3 region: CASSTRWREQYF. The DNA for the CDR3 is TGTGCCAGCAGTACGAGGTGGCGCGAGCAGTACTTC.

V is TRBV7-2 and J is TRBJ2-7, with D perhaps matching TRBD1 (5 bases). The CDR3 loop spans 15 amino acids. The germline gives CDR1 SGHTA, CDR2 FQGNSA. V was pared by 5 bases and J by 0 bases, with 14 bases between. As DNA, the CDR3 is TGTGCCAGCAGCCAACAAGGGGATAGCTCCTACGAGCAGTACTTC. Encoded protein: CASSQQGDSSYEQYF.

V usage is TRBV29-1 and J usage is TRBJ1-6; 7 bases align to TRBD1. J lost 6 bases, V lost 7 bases, and 3 bases had no gene match. The CDR3 sequence is 12 residues long. The germline gives CDR1 SQVTM, CDR2 ANQGSEA. The CDR3 spells CSAGQPNSPLHF. The CDR3 bases are TGCAGCGCGGGACAGCCTAATTCACCCCTCCACTTT.

This clone was seen a few times. The J gene is TRBJ2-1, the V gene TRBV5-1, with TRBD1 as a possible D gene (6 bases). V was trimmed by 5 bases and J by 7 bases, leaving 16 bases between them. The CDR3 totals 14 residues. Germline V gene sequence: CDR1 SGHRS, CDR2 YFSETQ. The CDR3 spells CASSPIQGRNEQFF. The CDR3 DNA follows: TGCGCCAGCAGTCCAATACAGGGTCGGAATGAGCAGTTCTTC. Looking up the rest from reference TRBV5-1 and TRBJ2-1 gives the full variable domain: KAGVTQTPRYLIKTRGQQVTLSCSPISGHRSVSWYQQTPGQGLQFLFEYFSETQRNKGNFPGRFSGRQFSNSRSEMNVSTLELGDSALYLCASSPIQGRNEQFFGPGTRLTVL.

The rearrangement uses TRBV5-1 and TRBJ2-2; 10 bases map to TRBD2. The CDR3 contains 14 residues. Germline CDR1 and CDR2: SGHRS and YFSETQ. Losses at the gene ends were 6 bases for V and 1 base for J; bases not matched to a gene: 0. The CDR3, as DNA: TGCGCCAGCACTAGCGGGGGGAACACCGGGGAGCTGTTTTTT. It is translated as CASTSGGNTGELFF.

This chain joins TRBV19 and TRBJ2-2; D unresolved. V was trimmed by 3 bases and J by 8 bases, leaving 13 bases between them. Looked up from germline, CDR1 is LNHDA and CDR2 is SQIVND (reference sequence). The CDR3 contains 14 residues. CDR3 in DNA: TGTGCCAGTAGTATGCGAGTTGCTAGGGGGGAGCTGTTTTTT. Its translation is CASSMRVARGELFF.

This chain joins TRBV27 and TRBJ2-3, with 7 bases aligning to TRBD1. CDR1 and CDR2 (germline): MNHEY, SMNVEV (reference sequence). There are 20 residues in the CDR3. The V segment lost 5 bases and the J segment 0 bases; nucleotides outside the gene matches: 20. CDR3: CASSPHHLRDRVRSTDTQYF. The CDR3 DNA is TGTGCCAGCAGTCCCCACCACCTTCGAGACAGGGTCCGTAGCACAGATACGCAGTATTTT.

The rearrangement links TRBV6-1 to TRBJ2-7, with 7 bases identical to TRBD2. The V and J ends lost 3 bases and 3 bases, in that order; junction bases with no gene match: 8. Per germline, CDR1 MNHNS and CDR2 SASEGT. This CDR3 spans 15 amino acids. The CDR3 nucleotides are TGTGCCAGCAGTGATCCGGGACTATCCTTCTACGAGCAGTACTTC. It translates to CASSDPGLSFYEQYF.

J is TRBJ2-3 and V is TRBV2; TRBD2 matches 9 bases. The ends lost 7 bases at V and 4 bases at J; junction bases unmatched: 9. Germline assignment: CDR1 SNHLY and CDR2 FYNNEI. This CDR3 is 15 amino acids long. The DNA for the CDR3 is TGTGCCAGCAACTTCCTAGCGGGAACAGCAGATACGCAGTATTTT. Its translation is CASNFLAGTADTQYF.

This clone was counted a single time. The rearrangement uses TRBV13 and TRBJ1-3, with 9 bases lining up with TRBD1. Germline-derived CDR1 and CDR2 are PRHDT and FYEKMQ (reference sequence). The ends lost 3 bases at V and 8 bases at J; junction bases unmatched: 2. This CDR3 is built from 13 residues. The CDR3 protein is CASSLGQGDTIYF. The CDR3, as DNA: TGTGCCAGCAGCTTGGGACAGGGTGACACCATATATTTT.